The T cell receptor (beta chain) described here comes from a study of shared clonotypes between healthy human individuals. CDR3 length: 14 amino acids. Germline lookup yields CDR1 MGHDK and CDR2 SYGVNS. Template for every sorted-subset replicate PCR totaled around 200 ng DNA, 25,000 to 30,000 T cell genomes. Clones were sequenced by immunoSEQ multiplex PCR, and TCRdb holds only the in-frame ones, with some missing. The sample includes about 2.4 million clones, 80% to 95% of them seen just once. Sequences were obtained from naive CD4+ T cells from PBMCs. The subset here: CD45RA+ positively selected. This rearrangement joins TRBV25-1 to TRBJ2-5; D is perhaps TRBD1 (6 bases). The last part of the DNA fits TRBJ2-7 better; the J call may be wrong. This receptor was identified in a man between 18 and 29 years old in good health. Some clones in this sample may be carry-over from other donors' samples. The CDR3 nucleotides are TGTGCCAGCAGGGTCCGGGACAACTCCTACGAGCAGTACTTC. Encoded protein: CASRVRDNSYEQYF.